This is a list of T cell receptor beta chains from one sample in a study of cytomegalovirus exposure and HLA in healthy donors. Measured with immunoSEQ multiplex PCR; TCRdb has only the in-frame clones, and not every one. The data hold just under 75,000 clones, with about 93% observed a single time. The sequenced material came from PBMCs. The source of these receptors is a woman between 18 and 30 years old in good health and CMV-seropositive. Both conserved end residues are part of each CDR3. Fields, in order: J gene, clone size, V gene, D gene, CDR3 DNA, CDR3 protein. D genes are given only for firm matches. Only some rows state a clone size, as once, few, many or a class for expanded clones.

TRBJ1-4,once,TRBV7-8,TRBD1,TGTGCCAGCAGGGGGCAGGGGGGATTATCTAATGAAAAACTGTTTTTT,CASRGQGGLSNEKLFF
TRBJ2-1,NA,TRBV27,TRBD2,TGTGCCAGCAGTTTTGGCTCACTAGCGGGTGAGCAGTTCTTC,CASSFGSLAGEQFF
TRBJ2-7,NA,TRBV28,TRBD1,TGTGCCAGCAGTTCCGGGACAGGGTTTTACGAGCAGTACTTC,CASSSGTGFYEQYF
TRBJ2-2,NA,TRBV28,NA,TGTGCCAGCAGCCCACCCCGGAGGGGAGTGAGCACCGGGGAGCTGTTTTTT,CASSPPRRGVSTGELFF
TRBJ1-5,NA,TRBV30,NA,TGTGCCTGGAGGTTAGTCCGTGACTTTACGCCCCAGCATTTT,CAWRLVRDFTPQHF
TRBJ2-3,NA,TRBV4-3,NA,TGCGCCAGCAGCCAGCCCAGGGGGGACAAGAGTCTAGATACGCAGTATTTT,CASSQPRGDKSLDTQYF
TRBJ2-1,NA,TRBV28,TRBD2,TGTGCCAGCAGAGGACGGGGACTAGCGTTTGTCAATGAGCAGTTCTTC,CASRGRGLAFVNEQFF
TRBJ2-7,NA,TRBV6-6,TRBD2,TGTGCCAGCAGTTACTCGATGGGCAGTGCGGGGGACGAGCAGTACTTC,CASSYSMGSAGDEQYF
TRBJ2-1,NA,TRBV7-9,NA,TGTGCCAGCAGCTCTACGCTCTCAGAAAGGGGTGAGCAGTTCTTC,CASSSTLSERGEQFF
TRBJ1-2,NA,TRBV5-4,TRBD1,TGTGCCAGCAGCTTGGACAGGGGCTCCTATGGCTACACCTTC,CASSLDRGSYGYTF
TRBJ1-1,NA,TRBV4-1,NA,TGCGCCAGCAGCCAAGATCGACGGGGAGGGTACACTGAAGCTTTCTTT,CASSQDRRGGYTEAFF
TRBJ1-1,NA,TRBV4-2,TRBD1,TGTGCCAGCAGCCAAGTGGGACAGGGCTTTTCCGACACTGAAGCTTTCTTT,CASSQVGQGFSDTEAFF
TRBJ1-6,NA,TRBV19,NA,TGTGCCAGTAGTATAGGCAGGGGTTCACCCCTCCACTTT,CASSIGRGSPLHF
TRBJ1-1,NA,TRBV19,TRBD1,TGTGCCAGTAGTATTTCGGGGACAGGGACCGCGGCTTTCTTT,CASSISGTGTAAFF
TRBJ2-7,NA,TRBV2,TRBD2,TGTGCCAGCAGTGTCGGCGGGGGGACCGCCTACGAGCAGTACTTC,CASSVGGGTAYEQYF
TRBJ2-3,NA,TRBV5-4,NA,TGTGCCCTGATCCGGAGGAGCACAGATACGCAGTATTTT,CALIRRSTDTQYF
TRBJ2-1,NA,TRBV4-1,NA,TGCGCCAGCAGCCAAGGACAGCTCAAGGGTGTCAATGAGCAGTTCTTC,CASSQGQLKGVNEQFF
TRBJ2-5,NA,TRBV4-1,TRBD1,TGCGCCAGCAGCCACCGACAGGGCCAGCAAGAGACCCAGTACTTC,CASSHRQGQQETQYF
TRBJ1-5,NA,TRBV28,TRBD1,TGTGCCAGCAGTACCGGGACAGGGGGATTTCAGCCCCAGCATTTT,CASSTGTGGFQPQHF
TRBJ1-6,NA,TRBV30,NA,TGTGCCTGGAGTGACCTGAAGCTTTCACCCCTCCACTTT,CAWSDLKLSPLHF
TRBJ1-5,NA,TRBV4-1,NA,TGCGCCAGCAGCCAAGATCTTCCCCCGAATCAGCCCCAGCATTTT,CASSQDLPPNQPQHF
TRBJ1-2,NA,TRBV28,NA,TGTGCCAGCAGTCTGGCCAGAAGTGGCTACACCTTC,CASSLARSGYTF
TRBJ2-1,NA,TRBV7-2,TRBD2,TGTGCCAGCAGCTTCAGCGGGGATCCCTACAATGAGCAGTTCTTC,CASSFSGDPYNEQFF
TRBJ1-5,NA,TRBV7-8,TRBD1,TGTGCCAGCAGCTTAGGATACAGGGGGCAGAACAATCAGCCCCAGCATTTT,CASSLGYRGQNNQPQHF
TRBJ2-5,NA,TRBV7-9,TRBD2,TGTGCCAGCAGCTTCCCCCCTAGCGGTTACCAAGAGACCCAGTACTTC,CASSFPPSGYQETQYF
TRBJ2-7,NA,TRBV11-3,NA,TGTGCCAGCAGCTTAAGAACTAGTCGGCAGGTGGGTCCGTACGAGCAGTACTTC,CASSLRTSRQVGPYEQYF
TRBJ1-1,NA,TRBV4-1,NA,TGCGCCAGCAGCCAACCCCCCCGGGGGGTTGAAGCTTTCTTT,CASSQPPRGVEAFF
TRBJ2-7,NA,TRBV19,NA,TGTGCCAGTAAATTAGGGCGGGGCCCCTACGAGCAGTACTTC,CASKLGRGPYEQYF
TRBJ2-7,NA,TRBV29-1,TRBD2,TGCAGCGTTGAATATCTGGGGACTAGCTCCGAGCAGTACTTC,CSVEYLGTSSEQYF
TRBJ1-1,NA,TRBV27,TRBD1,TGTGCCAGCAGTTTATCTTTTTTAGGGACAGGGGGCAGGAACACTGAAGCTTTCTTT,CASSLSFLGTGGRNTEAFF
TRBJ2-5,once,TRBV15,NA,TGTGCCACCAGCAGAGATTCCCAGGTGATGGAGACCCAGTACTTC,CATSRDSQVMETQYF
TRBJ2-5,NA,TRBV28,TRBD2,TGTGCCAGCAGACTAGCGGTCGGGGGGACCCAGTACTTC,CASRLAVGGTQYF
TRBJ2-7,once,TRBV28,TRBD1,TGTGCCAGCAGCCGGGACAGGTTGAGCTCCTACGAGCAGTACTTC,CASSRDRLSSYEQYF
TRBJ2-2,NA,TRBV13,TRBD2,TGTGCCAGCAGCTCTCTCCCCCGTTATTTGAGCGGGGGGGTTACCGGGGAGCTGTTTTTT,CASSSLPRYLSGGVTGELFF
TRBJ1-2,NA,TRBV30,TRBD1,TGTGCCTGGAGTCTCCCGGACAGGGTGGGGGATGGCTACACCTTC,CAWSLPDRVGDGYTF
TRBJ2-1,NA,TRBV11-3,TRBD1,TGTGCCAGCAGCAATGACAGGGTTGGCAATGAGCAGTTCTTC,CASSNDRVGNEQFF
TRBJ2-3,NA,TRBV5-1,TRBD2,TGCGCCAGCAGCTCCTACGGACTAGCAAACACAGATACGCAGTATTTT,CASSSYGLANTDTQYF
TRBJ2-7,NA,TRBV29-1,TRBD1,TGCAGCGTCGAAGGATACACAGGGGCCCACGAGGACGAGCAGTACTTC,CSVEGYTGAHEDEQYF
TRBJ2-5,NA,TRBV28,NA,TGTGCCAGCAGTTTTTTACGGGAGACCCAGTACTTC,CASSFLRETQYF
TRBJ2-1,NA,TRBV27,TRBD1,TGTGCCAGCACCCCGTGGGACAGCCCCAACAATGAGCAGTTCTTC,CASTPWDSPNNEQFF
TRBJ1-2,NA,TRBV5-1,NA,TGCGCCAGCAGCTTGGGACAGCCCTATGGCTACACCTTC,CASSLGQPYGYTF
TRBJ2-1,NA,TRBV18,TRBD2,TGTGCCAGCTCACCTTCGGGACTAGCGGGAGGGCTGTATGAGCAGTTCTTC,CASSPSGLAGGLYEQFF
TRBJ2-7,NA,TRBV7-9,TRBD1,TGTGCCAGCAGCTTAGGGGACAGGGGGTCCCACGAGCAGTACTTC,CASSLGDRGSHEQYF
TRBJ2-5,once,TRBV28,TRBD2,TGTGCCAGCAGTAGGGCAGGGACTAGCGGGAGGGGCCGGGAGACCCAGTACTTC,CASSRAGTSGRGRETQYF
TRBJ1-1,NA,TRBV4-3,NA,TGCGCCAGCAGCCAAGGGATAGTTCCGGGAACGAACACTGAAGCTTTCTTT,CASSQGIVPGTNTEAFF
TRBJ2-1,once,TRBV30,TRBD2,TGTGCCTGGTTGGCTAGCGGGGACAATGAGCAGTTCTTC,CAWLASGDNEQFF